This TCR beta chain was recovered during a study of metastatic and nonmetastatic thyroid tumors. Trimming shortened V by 7 bases and J by 6 bases, and 21 bases separated the two germline ends. CDR3 size: 15 residues. In germline, CDR1 is MNHEY, CDR2 SVGEGT. TCRdb used MiXCR to call clones anew from the PCR reads. This table holds some 5,000 clones, 29% found once. Patients underwent thyroid surgery, and none had received any treatment before it. The TCR sequence derives from a female donor with papillary thyroid cancer or a benign thyroid nodule (not recorded which). Some clones in this sample may be carry-over from other donors' samples. The chain links TRBV6-2 or TRBV6-3 to TRBJ1-1; D is possibly TRBD1 (5 bases). Sequencing used adjacent normal tissue. CDR3 in DNA: TGTGCCAGCACCGCGATAGGACACAGCGACCCTGAAGCTTTCTTT. Protein: CASTAIGHSDPEAFF.